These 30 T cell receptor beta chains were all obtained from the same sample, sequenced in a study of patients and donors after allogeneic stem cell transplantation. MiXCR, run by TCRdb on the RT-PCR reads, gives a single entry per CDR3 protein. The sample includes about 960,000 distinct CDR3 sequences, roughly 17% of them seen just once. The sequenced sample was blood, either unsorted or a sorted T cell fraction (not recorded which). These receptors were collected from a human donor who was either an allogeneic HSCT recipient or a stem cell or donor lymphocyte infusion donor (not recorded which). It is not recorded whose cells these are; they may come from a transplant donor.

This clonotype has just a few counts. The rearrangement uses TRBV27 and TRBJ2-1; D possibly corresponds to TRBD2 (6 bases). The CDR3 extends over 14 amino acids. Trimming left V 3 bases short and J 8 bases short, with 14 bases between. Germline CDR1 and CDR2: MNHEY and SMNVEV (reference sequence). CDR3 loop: CASSLRGQGDEQFF. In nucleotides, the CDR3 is TGTGCCAGCAGTTTGCGGGGCCAAGGGGATGAGCAGTTCTTC.

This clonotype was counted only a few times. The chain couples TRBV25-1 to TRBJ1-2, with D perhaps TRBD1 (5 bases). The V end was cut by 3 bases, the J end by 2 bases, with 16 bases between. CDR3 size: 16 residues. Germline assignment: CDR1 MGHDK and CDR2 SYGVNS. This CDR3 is CASSDSGRAANYGYTF. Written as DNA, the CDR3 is TGTGCCAGCAGTGATTCGGGCAGGGCGGCCAACTATGGCTACACCTTC.

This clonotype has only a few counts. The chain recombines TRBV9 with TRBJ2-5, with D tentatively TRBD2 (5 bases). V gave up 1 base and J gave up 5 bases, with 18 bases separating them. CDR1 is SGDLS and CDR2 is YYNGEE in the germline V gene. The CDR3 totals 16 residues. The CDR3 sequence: CASSVRLALGEETQYF. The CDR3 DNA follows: TGTGCCAGCAGCGTAAGGCTAGCCCTCGGTGAGGAGACCCAGTACTTC.

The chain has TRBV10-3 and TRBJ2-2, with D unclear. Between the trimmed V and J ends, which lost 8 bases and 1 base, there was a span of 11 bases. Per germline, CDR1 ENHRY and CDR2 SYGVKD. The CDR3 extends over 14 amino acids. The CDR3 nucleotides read TGTGCCATCGATTCCGCTTTGAACACCGGGGAGCTGTTTTTT. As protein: CAIDSALNTGELFF.

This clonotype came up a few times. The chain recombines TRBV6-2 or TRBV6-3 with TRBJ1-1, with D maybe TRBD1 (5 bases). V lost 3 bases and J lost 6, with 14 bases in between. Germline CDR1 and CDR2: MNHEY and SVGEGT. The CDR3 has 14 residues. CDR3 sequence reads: CASSYLLRGPEAFF. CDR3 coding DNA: TGTGCCAGCAGTTATCTTTTAAGGGGACCTGAAGCTTTCTTT.

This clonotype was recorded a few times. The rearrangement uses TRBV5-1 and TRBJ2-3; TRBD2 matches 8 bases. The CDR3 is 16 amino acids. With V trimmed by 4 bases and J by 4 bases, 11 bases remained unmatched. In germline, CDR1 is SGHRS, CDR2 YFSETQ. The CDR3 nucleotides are TGCGCCAGCAGCCTAACACTAGCGGCCCTGGCAGATACGCAGTATTTT. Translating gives CASSLTLAALADTQYF.

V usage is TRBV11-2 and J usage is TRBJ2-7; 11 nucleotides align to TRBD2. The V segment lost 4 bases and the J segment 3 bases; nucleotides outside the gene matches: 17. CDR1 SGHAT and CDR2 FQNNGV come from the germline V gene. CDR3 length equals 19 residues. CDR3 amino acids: CASSSSVAGGPLRDYEQYF. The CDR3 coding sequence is TGTGCCAGCAGCTCCAGTGTAGCGGGAGGGCCCTTGAGGGACTACGAGCAGTACTTC.

The DNA for the CDR3 is TGTGCCAGCAGTTTGGGGTCTAGCGGGAGGGGACTACAAGAGACCCAGTACTTC. It translates to CASSLGSSGRGLQETQYF. The chain couples TRBV12-3 or TRBV12-4 to TRBJ2-5; 12 positions agree with TRBD2. Trimming removed 3 bases from V and 2 bases from J; junction bases left unmatched: 10. This CDR3 spans 18 amino acids.

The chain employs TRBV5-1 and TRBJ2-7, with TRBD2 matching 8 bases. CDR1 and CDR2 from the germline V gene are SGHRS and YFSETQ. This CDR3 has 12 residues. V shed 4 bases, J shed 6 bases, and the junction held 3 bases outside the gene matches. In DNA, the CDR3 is TGCGCCAGCAGCCGGGAGGGGGGCGAGCAGTACTTC. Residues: CASSREGGEQYF.

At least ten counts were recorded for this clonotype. The CDR3: CASRAGGGNQPQHF. DNA for the CDR3: TGTGCCAGCAGGGCAGGGGGCGGCAATCAGCCCCAGCATTTT. The chain uses TRBV7-9 and TRBJ1-5; 8 bases are a match to TRBD1. CDR3 length: 14 residues. Trimming took 6 bases from V and 2 from J; bases not matched to a gene: 3. The germline V gene has CDR1 SEHNR and CDR2 FQNEAQ (reference sequence).

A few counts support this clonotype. The CDR3 region has the DNA TGCAGTGCTAGAGGGGGGACAGGGGTTTCTAGCAATCAGCCCCAGCATTTT. Amino acids: CSARGGTGVSSNQPQHF. The rearrangement joins TRBV20-1 to TRBJ1-5; 10 bases align to TRBD1. V dropped 1 base and J dropped 0; count of bases not matched to a gene: 6. This CDR3 spans 17 amino acids. Germline-derived CDR1 and CDR2 are DFQATT and SNEGSKA (reference sequence).

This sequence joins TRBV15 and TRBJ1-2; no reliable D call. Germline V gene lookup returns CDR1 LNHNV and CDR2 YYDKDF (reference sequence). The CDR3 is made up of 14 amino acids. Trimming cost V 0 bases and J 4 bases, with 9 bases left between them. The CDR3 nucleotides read TGTGCCACCAGCAGAGATAAGGGAGCCTATGGCTACACCTTC. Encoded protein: CATSRDKGAYGYTF.

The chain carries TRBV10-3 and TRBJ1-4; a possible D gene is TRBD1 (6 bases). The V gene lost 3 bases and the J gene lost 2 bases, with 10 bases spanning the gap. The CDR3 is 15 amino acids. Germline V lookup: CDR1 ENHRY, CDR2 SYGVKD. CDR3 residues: CAISEGQKTNEKLFF. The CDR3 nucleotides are TGTGCCATCAGTGAAGGACAGAAGACTAATGAAAAACTGTTTTTT.

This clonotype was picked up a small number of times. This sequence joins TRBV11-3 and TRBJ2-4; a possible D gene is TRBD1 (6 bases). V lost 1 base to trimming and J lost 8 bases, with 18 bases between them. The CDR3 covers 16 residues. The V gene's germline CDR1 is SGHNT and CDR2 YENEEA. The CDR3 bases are TGTGCCAGCAGCTTAGGTGGTGGGGGACCAGGGGACATTCAGTACTTC. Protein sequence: CASSLGGGGPGDIQYF.

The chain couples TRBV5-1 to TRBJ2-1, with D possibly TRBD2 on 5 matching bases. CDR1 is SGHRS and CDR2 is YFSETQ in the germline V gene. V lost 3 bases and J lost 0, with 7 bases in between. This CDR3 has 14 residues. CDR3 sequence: CASSWTPSYNEQFF. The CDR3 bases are TGCGCCAGCAGCTGGACTCCCTCCTACAATGAGCAGTTCTTC. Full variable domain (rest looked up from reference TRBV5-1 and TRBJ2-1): KAGVTQTPRYLIKTRGQQVTLSCSPISGHRSVSWYQQTPGQGLQFLFEYFSETQRNKGNFPGRFSGRQFSNSRSEMNVSTLELGDSALYLCASSWTPSYNEQFFGPGTRLTVL.

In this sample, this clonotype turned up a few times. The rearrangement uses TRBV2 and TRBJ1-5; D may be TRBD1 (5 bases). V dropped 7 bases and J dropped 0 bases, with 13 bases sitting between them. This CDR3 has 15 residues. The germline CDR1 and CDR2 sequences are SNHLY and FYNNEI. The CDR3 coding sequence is TGTGCCAGCACCCAGACAGTTTCTAGCAATCAGCCCCAGCATTTT. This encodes CASTQTVSSNQPQHF. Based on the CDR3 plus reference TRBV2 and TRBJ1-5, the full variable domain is EPEVTQTPSHQVTQMGQEVILRCVPISNHLYFYWYRQILGQKVEFLVSFYNNEISEKSEIFDDQFSVERPDGSNFTLKIRSTKLEDSAMYFCASTQTVSSNQPQHFGDGTRLSIL.

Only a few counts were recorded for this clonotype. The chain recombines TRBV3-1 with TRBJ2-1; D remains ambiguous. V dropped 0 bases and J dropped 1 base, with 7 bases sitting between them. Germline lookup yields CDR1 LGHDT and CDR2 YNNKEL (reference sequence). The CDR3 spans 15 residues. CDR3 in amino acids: CASSQEGASYNEQFF. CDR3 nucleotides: TGTGCCAGCAGCCAAGAGGGCGCTTCCTACAATGAGCAGTTCTTC.

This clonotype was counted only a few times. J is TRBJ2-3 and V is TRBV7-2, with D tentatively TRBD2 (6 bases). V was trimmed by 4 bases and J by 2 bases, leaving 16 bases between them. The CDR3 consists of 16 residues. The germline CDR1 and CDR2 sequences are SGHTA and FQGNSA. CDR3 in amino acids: CASSWTVAGTTDTQYF. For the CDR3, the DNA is TGTGCCAGCAGCTGGACGGTTGCGGGGACCACAGATACGCAGTATTTT.

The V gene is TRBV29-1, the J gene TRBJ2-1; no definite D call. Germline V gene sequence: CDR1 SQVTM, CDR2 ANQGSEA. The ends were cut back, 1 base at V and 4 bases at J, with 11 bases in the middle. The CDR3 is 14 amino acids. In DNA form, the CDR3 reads TGCAGCGTTGAAGTGGTCGGGCAGTACAATGAGCAGTTCTTC. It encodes CSVEVVGQYNEQFF.

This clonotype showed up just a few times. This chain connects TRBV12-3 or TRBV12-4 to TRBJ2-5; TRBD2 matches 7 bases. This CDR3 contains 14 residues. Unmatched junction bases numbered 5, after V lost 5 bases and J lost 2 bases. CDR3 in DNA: TGTGCCAGCAGTCAAGGGGACTATCAAGAGACCCAGTACTTC. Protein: CASSQGDYQETQYF.

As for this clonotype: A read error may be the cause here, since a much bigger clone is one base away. CDR3 DNA sequence: TGTGCCAGCAGCTTAGCAGGGATCAGAAACACCATATATTTT. Amino acids: CASSLAGIRNTIYF. The rearrangement uses TRBV7-9 and TRBJ1-3; D gene uncertain. This CDR3 is 14 amino acids long. The germline CDR1 and CDR2 sequences are SEHNR and FQNEAQ (reference sequence). The V end lost 0 bases, the J end lost 5 bases, and 8 bases lay between the germline ends.

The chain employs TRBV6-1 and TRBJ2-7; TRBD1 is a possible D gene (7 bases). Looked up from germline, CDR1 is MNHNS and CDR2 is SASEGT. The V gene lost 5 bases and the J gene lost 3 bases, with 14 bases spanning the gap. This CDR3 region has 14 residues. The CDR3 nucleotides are TGTGCCAGCAGTACCCAGGGGGGAGGCTACGAGCAGTACTTC. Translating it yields CASSTQGGGYEQYF.

In nucleotides, the CDR3 is TGTGCCAGCAGCCAAGATGGGGTAGGACTAGCGGATTTTAGCACAGATACGCAGTATTTT. It encodes CASSQDGVGLADFSTDTQYF. This chain uses TRBV4-2 with TRBJ2-3, with 10 bases aligning to TRBD2. This CDR3 comprises 20 residues. Trimming at V came to 0 bases and at J to 0 bases, leaving 12 bases not matched to a gene. Per germline, CDR1 LGHNA and CDR2 YNFKEQ.

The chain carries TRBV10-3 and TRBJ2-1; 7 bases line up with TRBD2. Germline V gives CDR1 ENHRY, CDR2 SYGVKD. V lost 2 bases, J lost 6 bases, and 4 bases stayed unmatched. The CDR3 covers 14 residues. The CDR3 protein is CAISERGDPNEQFF. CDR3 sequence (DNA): TGTGCCATCAGTGAGCGGGGGGACCCCAATGAGCAGTTCTTC.

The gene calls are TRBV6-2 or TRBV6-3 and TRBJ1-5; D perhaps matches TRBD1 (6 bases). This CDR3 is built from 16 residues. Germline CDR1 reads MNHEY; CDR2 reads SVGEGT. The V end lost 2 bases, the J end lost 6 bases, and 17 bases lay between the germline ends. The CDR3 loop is CASSYAGRQGSQPQHF. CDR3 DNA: TGTGCCAGCAGTTACGCTGGGAGGCAGGGGAGTCAGCCCCAGCATTTT.

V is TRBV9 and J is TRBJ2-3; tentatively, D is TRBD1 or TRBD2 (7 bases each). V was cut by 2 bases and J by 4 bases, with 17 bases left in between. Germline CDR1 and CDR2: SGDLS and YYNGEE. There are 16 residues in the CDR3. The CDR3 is CASSVQRDSRADTQYF. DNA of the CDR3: TGTGCCAGCAGCGTCCAGCGGGACAGTCGGGCAGATACGCAGTATTTT.

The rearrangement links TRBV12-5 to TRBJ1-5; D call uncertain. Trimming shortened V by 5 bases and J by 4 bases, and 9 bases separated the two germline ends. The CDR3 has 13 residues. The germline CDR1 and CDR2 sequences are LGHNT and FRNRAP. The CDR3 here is CASGTDVNQPQHF. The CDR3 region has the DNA TGTGCTAGTGGTACTGACGTGAATCAGCCCCAGCATTTT.

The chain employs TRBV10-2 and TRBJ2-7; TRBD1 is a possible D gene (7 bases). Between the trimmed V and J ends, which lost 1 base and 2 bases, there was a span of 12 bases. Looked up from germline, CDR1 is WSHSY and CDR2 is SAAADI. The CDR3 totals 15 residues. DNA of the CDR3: TGCGCCAGCAGTGAGTGGCAGGGGGGCGCCTACGAGCAGTACTTC. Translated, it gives CASSEWQGGAYEQYF.

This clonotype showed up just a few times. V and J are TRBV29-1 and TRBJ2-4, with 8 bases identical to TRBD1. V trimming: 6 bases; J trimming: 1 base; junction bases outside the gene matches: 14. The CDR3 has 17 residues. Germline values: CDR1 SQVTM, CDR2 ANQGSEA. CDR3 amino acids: CSVLRGTGGVAKNIQYF. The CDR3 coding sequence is TGCAGCGTCCTTCGTGGGACAGGCGGCGTCGCCAAAAACATTCAGTACTTC.

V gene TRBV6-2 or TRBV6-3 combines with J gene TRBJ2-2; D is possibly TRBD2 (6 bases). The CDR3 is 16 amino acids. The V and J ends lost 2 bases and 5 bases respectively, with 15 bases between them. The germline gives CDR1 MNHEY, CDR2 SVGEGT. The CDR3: CASSYKMGRGTGELFF. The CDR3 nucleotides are TGTGCCAGCAGTTACAAGATGGGACGGGGGACCGGGGAGCTGTTTTTT.